What follows are 24 T cell receptor beta chains derived from one specimen sequenced in a study of blood T cell repertoires in COVID-19. Sequenced by immunoSEQ multiplex PCR; TCRdb stores in-frame clones only, minus some. Among tens of thousands of clones listed, 89% were seen once. The sequenced material came from peripheral blood. The receptors shown here come from a man aged 45-60 years with COVID-19, enrolled during active disease.

The J gene is TRBJ2-2, the V gene TRBV30; 8 bases align to TRBD2. J gave up 9 bases and V 4 bases, and 10 bases lay outside the gene matches. This CDR3 has 14 residues. CDR1 and CDR2 from the germline V gene are GTSNPN and SVGIG (reference sequence). CDR3 amino acids: CAWTPGLVKRELFF. Here the CDR3 DNA reads TGTGCCTGGACTCCGGGACTAGTCAAGCGGGAGCTGTTTTTT.

V gene TRBV19 combines with J gene TRBJ1-5; no reliable D call. This CDR3 spans 16 amino acids. V was pared by 2 bases and J by 0 bases, with 11 bases between. Germline V gene data show CDR1 as LNHDA and CDR2 as SQIVND (reference sequence). The CDR3 coding sequence is TGTGCCAGTAGTATACCGGGGAGTTATAGCAATCAGCCCCAGCATTTT. It is translated as CASSIPGSYSNQPQHF.

The chain has TRBV27 and TRBJ2-7; D is possibly TRBD2 (7 bases). This CDR3 contains 15 residues. Per the germline V gene, CDR1 is MNHEY and CDR2 is SMNVEV (reference sequence). The V and J ends lost 2 bases and 0 bases respectively, with 11 bases between them. CDR3 sequence (DNA): TGTGCCAGCAGTTTAGCGGGGGCGAGCTCCTACGAGCAGTACTTC. This gives the protein CASSLAGASSYEQYF.

This clone has just one count. This sequence joins TRBV4-3 and TRBJ2-7; 10 bases agree with TRBD1. CDR3 length: 13 amino acids. Germline lookup yields CDR1 LGHNA and CDR2 YSLEER. After removal of 4 bases from V and 4 bases from J, the junction contained 1 base not matched to a gene. The CDR3 nucleotides are TGCGCCAGCAGCCGGGACAGGGGTTACGAGCAGTACTTC. The encoded protein is CASSRDRGYEQYF.

This clone was seen a handful of times. The chain uses TRBV5-1 and TRBJ1-4; TRBD1 might be the D (5 bases). Germline-derived CDR1 and CDR2 are SGHRS and YFSETQ. There are 15 residues in the CDR3. Deletions cut 3 bases from V and 0 bases from J, with 9 bases between. The DNA for the CDR3 is TGCGCCAGCAGCTGGGGCCGATCAACTAATGAAAAACTGTTTTTT. Its translation: CASSWGRSTNEKLFF. The variable domain in full, completed from reference TRBV5-1 and TRBJ1-4, reads KAGVTQTPRYLIKTRGQQVTLSCSPISGHRSVSWYQQTPGQGLQFLFEYFSETQRNKGNFPGRFSGRQFSNSRSEMNVSTLELGDSALYLCASSWGRSTNEKLFFGSGTQLSVL.

This clone has more than one count but fewer than ten. This sequence joins TRBV27 and TRBJ2-2; 7 nucleotides line up with TRBD2. J lost 5 bases, V lost 1 base, and 7 bases had no gene match. The CDR3 loop spans 16 amino acids. Germline lookup yields CDR1 MNHEY and CDR2 SMNVEV (reference sequence). For the CDR3, the DNA is TGTGCCAGCAGTTTATATCAGGGAGGGGAGACCGGGGAGCTGTTTTTT. Its translation: CASSLYQGGETGELFF.

The V gene is TRBV10-3, the J gene TRBJ1-1, with 8 bases aligning to TRBD1. This CDR3 region has 13 residues. CDR1 and CDR2 from the germline V gene are ENHRY and SYGVKD. V lost 5 bases and J lost 8; bases outside the gene matches: 7. The CDR3 nucleotides are TGTGCCATCAGTCAGGGGGCGTATTGGGAAGCTTTCTTT. Amino acids: CAISQGAYWEAFF.

The rearrangement links TRBV13 to TRBJ2-3, with TRBD1 matching over 7 bases. The germline gives CDR1 PRHDT, CDR2 FYEKMQ (reference sequence). The trim removed 5 bases at V and 2 bases at J, leaving 10 bases unmatched. The CDR3 sequence is 16 residues long. CDR3 in DNA: TGTGCCAGCAGCCCTCAGACAGGGCTTAACACAGATACGCAGTATTTT. Protein: CASSPQTGLNTDTQYF.

The gene calls are TRBV7-2 and TRBJ1-2; 8 bases are shared with TRBD1. After removal of 7 bases from V and 0 bases from J, the junction contained 10 bases not matched to a gene. Germline V CDR1 and CDR2: SGHTA, FQGNSA. The CDR3 sequence is 16 residues long. This chain's CDR3 is CASTPERTGPNYGYTF. Here the CDR3 DNA reads TGTGCCAGCACCCCCGAGAGGACAGGGCCTAACTATGGCTACACCTTC.

The V call is TRBV5-6, the J call TRBJ1-4; 8 bases are a match to TRBD1. CDR1 and CDR2 from the germline V gene are SGHDT and YYEEEE. This CDR3 has 16 amino acids. Trimming took 2 bases from V and 8 from J; bases not matched to a gene: 11. The CDR3 DNA follows: TGTGCCAGCAGCTTCTGGTCCGGGACAGGAGGCGAAAAACTGTTTTTT. It codes for CASSFWSGTGGEKLFF. Complete variable domain (other parts from reference TRBV5-6 and TRBJ1-4): DAGVTQSPTHLIKTRGQQVTLRCSPKSGHDTVSWYQQALGQGPQFIFQYYEEEERQRGNFPDRFSGHQFPNYSSELNVNALLLGDSALYLCASSFWSGTGGEKLFFGSGTQLSVL.

DNA of the CDR3: TGTGCCAGCAGCTTATTTGGGACTAGCGGGGGCCCCTCCTACAATGAGCAGTTCTTC. It codes for CASSLFGTSGGPSYNEQFF. The gene calls are TRBV11-2 and TRBJ2-1, with TRBD2 identical over 14 bases. V gave up 2 bases and J gave up 0 bases; unmatched junction bases: 6. Germline loops: CDR1 SGHAT, CDR2 FQNNGV. This CDR3 region has 19 residues.

The chain has TRBV18 and TRBJ1-6; D unresolved. The germline V gene encodes CDR1 KGHSH and CDR2 LQKENI. The ends were cut back, 3 bases at V and 7 bases at J, with 7 bases in the middle. CDR3 size: 13 residues. CDR3 region: CASSPAINSPLHF. CDR3 in DNA: TGTGCCAGCTCACCGGCAATCAATTCACCCCTCCACTTT.

The gene calls are TRBV21-1 and TRBJ2-1; TRBD2, the D gene given by the table, was not confirmed from the DNA. TRBV21-1 is noted as a pseudogene. The CDR3 loop spans 14 amino acids. The CDR3 reads CASISGTHYNEQFF. In nucleotides, the CDR3 is TGTGCCAGCATAAGCGGGACGCACTACAATGAGCAGTTCTTC.

V and J are TRBV19 and TRBJ2-3, with D possibly being TRBD2 (6 bases). The CDR3 sequence is 15 residues long. Trimming took 3 bases from V and 5 from J, leaving 15 bases between them. Germline loops: CDR1 LNHDA, CDR2 SQIVND (reference sequence). This chain's CDR3 is CASSIGTVRGDTQYF. In DNA form, the CDR3 reads TGTGCCAGTAGTATCGGGACGGTGCGGGGAGATACGCAGTATTTT.

The rearrangement joins TRBV6-4 to TRBJ1-5; TRBD1 aligns across 7 bases. Germline V gene sequence: CDR1 MRHNA, CDR2 SNTAGT. The CDR3 sequence is 15 residues long. Trimming took 8 bases from V and 0 from J; bases not matched to a gene: 7. For the CDR3, the DNA is TGTGCCAGCCGCGACAGGGCAGATAGCAATCAGCCCCAGCATTTT. It is translated as CASRDRADSNQPQHF.

The rearrangement links TRBV5-1 to TRBJ1-6; D may be TRBD1 (6 bases). This CDR3 has 15 amino acids. V was clipped by 6 bases and J by 3 bases, with 13 bases between them. The germline V gene has CDR1 SGHRS and CDR2 YFSETQ. In DNA, the CDR3 is TGCGCCAGCACCAGCGACAGGAACTATAATTCACCCCTCCACTTT. It yields the protein CASTSDRNYNSPLHF.

CDR3 residues: CASSLRAGMWNEQFF. Here the CDR3 DNA reads TGTGCCAGCAGTCTTAGGGCAGGGATGTGGAATGAGCAGTTCTTC. This chain links TRBV27 with TRBJ2-1; TRBD1 might be the D (5 bases). This CDR3 is 15 amino acids long. Trimming shortened V by 5 bases and J by 7 bases, and 18 bases separated the two germline ends. Germline V gene data show CDR1 as MNHEY and CDR2 as SMNVEV (reference sequence).

The genes are TRBV6-5 and TRBJ1-2, with 11 bases identical to TRBD1. CDR3 size: 15 residues. Germline lookup yields CDR1 MNHEY and CDR2 SVGAGI. Trimming cost V 7 bases and J 6 bases; bases outside gene matches: 10. The CDR3 here is CASTPGTGGFDGYTF. In nucleotides, the CDR3 is TGTGCCAGCACACCCGGGACAGGGGGATTTGATGGCTACACCTTC.

The rearrangement joins TRBV3-1 (or the pseudogene TRBV3-2) to TRBJ2-7, with 7 nucleotides matching TRBD1. The CDR3 totals 16 residues. In germline, CDR1 is LGHDT, CDR2 YNNKEL (reference sequence). J lost 1 base, V lost 2 bases, and 8 bases had no gene match. CDR3 sequence (DNA): TGTGCCAGCAGCCAACAGGAGGTGACAGGGTCCTACGAGCAGTACTTC. Protein product: CASSQQEVTGSYEQYF.

The gene calls are TRBV18 and TRBJ2-3, with 15 bases matching TRBD2. The CDR3 has 18 amino acids. Germline assignment: CDR1 KGHSH and CDR2 LQKENI. J lost 2 bases, V lost 6 bases, and 9 bases had no gene match. The CDR3 region has the DNA TGTGCCAGCTCCCAGGGACTAGCGGGGGGCCCGAACACAGATACGCAGTATTTT. This encodes CASSQGLAGGPNTDTQYF.

The J gene is TRBJ1-1, the V gene TRBV28; no reliable D call. Trimming took 4 bases from V and 1 from J, leaving 10 bases between them. CDR3 length: 14 amino acids. The germline V gene encodes CDR1 MDHEN and CDR2 SYDVKM. The CDR3 loop reads CASSYGRRNTEAFF. As DNA, the CDR3 is TGTGCCAGCAGTTACGGTAGGAGGAACACTGAAGCTTTCTTT. Full variable domain (outside the CDR3, taken from reference TRBV28 and TRBJ1-1): DVKVTQSSRYLVKRTGEKVFLECVQDMDHENMFWYRQDPGLGLRLIYFSYDVKMKEKGDIPEGYSVSREKKERFSLILESASTNQTSMYLCASSYGRRNTEAFFGQGTRLTVV.

In its sample, this clone was seen once. This sequence joins TRBV10-3 and TRBJ2-1; 10 nucleotides agree with TRBD2. This CDR3 has 15 residues. Germline V gene data show CDR1 as ENHRY and CDR2 as SYGVKD. V lost 4 bases and J lost 0; bases outside the gene matches: 0. As DNA, the CDR3 is TGTGCCATCAGTGTAGCGGGGGGCTCCTACAATGAGCAGTTCTTC. Its protein is CAISVAGGSYNEQFF.

The chain uses TRBV2 and TRBJ2-7, with 9 bases fitting TRBD1. CDR1 SNHLY and CDR2 FYNNEI come from the germline V gene. There are 16 residues in the CDR3. The V and J ends lost 6 bases and 4 bases, in that order; junction bases with no gene match: 13. Here the CDR3 reads CASRELTGQGRYEQYF. CDR3 in DNA: TGTGCCAGCAGGGAACTGACTGGACAGGGGAGGTACGAGCAGTACTTC.

The chain links TRBV5-1 to TRBJ2-1, with D maybe TRBD1 (6 bases). Germline V gene data show CDR1 as SGHRS and CDR2 as YFSETQ. The V end was cut by 1 base, the J end by 8 bases, with 13 bases between. There are 14 residues in the CDR3. As DNA, the CDR3 is TGCGCCAGCAGCTTGTCGTTACAGGGCTATGAGCAGTTCTTC. Protein product: CASSLSLQGYEQFF.